Sequencing of this T cell receptor (beta chain) was carried out in a study of T cell changes during pregnancy in multiple sclerosis. This table comes from immunoSEQ multiplex PCR, and its TCRdb copy is limited to in-frame clones, with some not included. The sample yields 40,000 to 45,000 clones, about 93% seen once. Germline V gives CDR1 SGHTA, CDR2 FQGNSA. With V trimmed by 2 bases and J by 5 bases, 11 bases remained unmatched. This CDR3 contains 17 residues. The starting material was CD4+ T cells from peripheral blood mononuclear cells, obtained before pregnancy. This sequence joins TRBV7-2 and TRBJ1-2; 10 nucleotides line up with TRBD1. This TCR was recovered from a female donor with multiple sclerosis, enrolled in a pregnancy study. This CDR3 reads CASSLSRGQGLRYGYTF. The CDR3 nucleotides read TGTGCCAGCAGCTTAAGTAGGGGACAGGGGTTACGTTATGGCTACACCTTC.